This TCR beta chain emerged from a study of CD8 T cells in ankylosing spondylitis. A few counts support this clonotype. Via MiXCR, TCRdb re-called the 5' RACE reads, giving one row per CDR3 protein. The top ten clones hold approximately 6.3% of a sample with about 240,000 distinct CDR3 sequences, approximately 9% of them seen once. Trimming took off 4 bases at V and 5 bases at J, with 14 bases between the two ends. Looked up from germline, CDR1 is SEHNR and CDR2 is FQNEAQ (reference sequence). CDR3 length: 14 residues. This clonotype was obtained from a male donor with ankylosing spondylitis or in good health (not recorded which). Sample: blood, either unsorted or a sorted T cell fraction (not recorded which). The chain has TRBV7-9 and TRBJ1-1, with D tentatively TRBD1 (6 bases). In DNA, the CDR3 is TGTGCCAGCAGCTACAGGGATTCGAGTACTGAAGCTTTCTTT. Protein product: CASSYRDSSTEAFF.